This TCR beta chain was found in a study of blood T cell repertoires in COVID-19. Study context: Sample material is recorded as cDNA or gDNA derived from T cells, B-cell-depleted T cells, or PBMCs.

Per the study methods: Amplification of reference gene primers provided the estimated nucleated cell counts. Sequenced by immunoSEQ multiplex PCR; TCRdb stores in-frame clones only, minus some. V and J calls and clone size are given by that table; D and trimming were obtained from the DNA. The repertoire holds 140,000 to 150,000 clones, about four fifths seen once, with approximately 3.6% in the top ten. The CDR3 runs 11 residues. The V gene lost 6 bases and the J gene lost 4 bases, with 9 bases spanning the gap. The germline V gene encodes CDR1 GTSNPN and CDR2 SVGIG (reference sequence). Sequenced: peripheral blood. This chain links TRBV30 with TRBJ1-1; D not resolved. This sequence was found in an older man who had recovered from COVID-19. As DNA, the CDR3 is TGTGCCTGCGCAGGCTCCACTGAAGCTTTCTTT. Its protein is CACAGSTEAFF. The full variable domain, completed using reference TRBV30 and TRBJ1-1, is SQTIHQWPATLVQPVGSPLSLECTVEGTSNPNLYWYRQAAGRGLQLLFYSVGIGQISSEVPQNLSASRPQDRQFILSSKKLLLSDSGFYLCACAGSTEAFFGQGTRLTVV.